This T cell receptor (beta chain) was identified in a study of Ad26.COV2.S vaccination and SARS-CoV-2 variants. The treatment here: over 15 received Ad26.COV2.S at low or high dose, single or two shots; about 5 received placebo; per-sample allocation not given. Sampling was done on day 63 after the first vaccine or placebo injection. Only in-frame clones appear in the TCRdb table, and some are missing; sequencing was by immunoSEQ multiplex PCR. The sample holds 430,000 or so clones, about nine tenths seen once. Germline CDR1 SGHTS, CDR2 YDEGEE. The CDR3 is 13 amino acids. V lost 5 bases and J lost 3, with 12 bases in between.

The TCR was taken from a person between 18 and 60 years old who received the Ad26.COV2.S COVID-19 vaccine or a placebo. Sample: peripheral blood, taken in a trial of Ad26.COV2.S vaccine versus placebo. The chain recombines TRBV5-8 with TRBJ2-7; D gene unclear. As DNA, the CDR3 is TGTGCCAGCAGGTCCCTAGTTAGCTACGAGCAGTACTTC. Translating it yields CASRSLVSYEQYF.